The clone carrying this T cell receptor beta chain has at least ten counts. The antigen remains undetermined. These data originate in a study of identical twins. The germline V gene has CDR1 LGHDT and CDR2 YNNKEL (reference sequence). There are 13 residues in the CDR3. V was trimmed by 4 bases and J by 3 bases, leaving 10 bases between them. TCRdb used MiXCR to reprocess the 5' RACE reads, holding one entry per CDR3 protein. The sample lists 200,000 to 250,000 distinct CDR3 sequences, over 12% occurring once. Study outcomes and limitations: Recombination models fit unrelated individuals' TCR alpha sharing but underestimated twins'.

The genes are TRBV3-1 and TRBJ2-7; D not certain. The sequencing sample was made of memory (CD45RO+) T cells sorted from blood. The clonotype comes from a woman aged 18 to 35 in good health. For the CDR3, the DNA is TGTGCCAGCAGCCCGGGTTTTCGCTACGAGCAGTACTTC. Translated, it gives CASSPGFRYEQYF.